Listed below are T cell receptor beta chains from one sample, sequenced in a study of T cells in Graves' hyperthyroidism and ophthalmopathy. In TCRdb, the multiplex PCR reads were re-called with MiXCR into one record per CDR3 protein. Here the sample spans fewer than 800,000 distinct CDR3 sequences, roughly 15% being singletons. Material: blood. The source is a young man with Graves' hyperthyroidism. Both conserved end residues are part of each CDR3. The order of the fields is D gene, J gene, clone size, V gene, CDR3 DNA, CDR3 protein. A D gene is named only where the DNA matches it firmly. Clone size is stated in some rows and not others, as once, few, many or a class when expanded.

d_gene: TRBD2; j_gene: TRBJ2-1; abundance: many; v_gene: TRBV28; CDR3nt: TGTGCCAGCAGTCCCGGACTAGCGGGACTCTCCTACAATGAGCAGTTCTTC; CDR3aa: CASSPGLAGLSYNEQFF
d_gene: -; j_gene: TRBJ2-5; abundance: many; v_gene: TRBV7-2; CDR3nt: TGTGCCAGCAGCCCACAGTACCCGCTCGAAGAGACCCAGTACTTC; CDR3aa: CASSPQYPLEETQYF
d_gene: TRBD2; j_gene: TRBJ2-1; abundance: few; v_gene: TRBV3-1; CDR3nt: TGTGCCAGCAGCCAACTTACTAGCGGGAGATCCTACAATGAGCAGTTCTTC; CDR3aa: CASSQLTSGRSYNEQFF
d_gene: -; j_gene: TRBJ1-4; abundance: -; v_gene: TRBV28; CDR3nt: TGTGCCGGAGCAGCTCGGAACGAAAAACTGTTTTTT; CDR3aa: CAGAARNEKLFF
d_gene: -; j_gene: TRBJ2-1; abundance: -; v_gene: TRBV6-1; CDR3nt: TGTGCCAGCAGTTTCGACTTAAGCTCCTACAATGAGCAGTTCTTC; CDR3aa: CASSFDLSSYNEQFF
d_gene: -; j_gene: TRBJ2-5; abundance: few; v_gene: TRBV11-2; CDR3nt: TGTGCCAGCAGCTCCGGCCCTCCGGGACGGTCCCAAGAGACCCAGTACTTC; CDR3aa: CASSSGPPGRSQETQYF
d_gene: -; j_gene: TRBJ1-5; abundance: many; v_gene: TRBV18; CDR3nt: TGTGCCAGCTCACCAGGGGCGAATCGCAATCAGCCCCAGCATTTT; CDR3aa: CASSPGANRNQPQHF
d_gene: -; j_gene: TRBJ1-1; abundance: many; v_gene: TRBV11-2; CDR3nt: TGTGCCAGCAGTTTCGCCGGGGAGGCGAGGACTGAAGCTTTCTTT; CDR3aa: CASSFAGEARTEAFF
d_gene: -; j_gene: TRBJ2-1; abundance: -; v_gene: TRBV27; CDR3nt: TGTGCCAGCAGTCCGCAAAGCGGAACAGGGTTCAATGAGCAGTTCTTC; CDR3aa: CASSPQSGTGFNEQFF
d_gene: TRBD1; j_gene: TRBJ2-2; abundance: many; v_gene: TRBV2; CDR3nt: TGTGCCAGCAGTTTATTAGCCGGGACAGGGGGCGCCGGGGAGCTGTTTTTT; CDR3aa: CASSLLAGTGGAGELFF
d_gene: TRBD1; j_gene: TRBJ1-2; abundance: -; v_gene: TRBV19; CDR3nt: TGTGCCAGTAGTATCGGACAGGGGGCTCTAGATGGCTACACCTTC; CDR3aa: CASSIGQGALDGYTF
d_gene: TRBD1; j_gene: TRBJ1-1; abundance: few; v_gene: TRBV5-1; CDR3nt: TGCGCCAGCAGCTGGACAGGCTTCACTGAAGCTTTCTTT; CDR3aa: CASSWTGFTEAFF
d_gene: -; j_gene: TRBJ2-3; abundance: many; v_gene: TRBV6-1; CDR3nt: TGTGCCAGCAGTGGTAGGGTACCCGCAGATACGCAGTATTTT; CDR3aa: CASSGRVPADTQYF
d_gene: -; j_gene: TRBJ2-3; abundance: few; v_gene: TRBV25-1; CDR3nt: TGTGCCAGCATCCCGACGGGGGCTAGTTGGCGAGATACGCAGTATTTT; CDR3aa: CASIPTGASWRDTQYF
d_gene: -; j_gene: TRBJ2-7; abundance: -; v_gene: TRBV13; CDR3nt: TGTGCCAGCAGCCCCACCTCTGAATCCTACGAGCAGTACTTC; CDR3aa: CASSPTSESYEQYF
d_gene: TRBD2; j_gene: TRBJ2-7; abundance: many; v_gene: TRBV7-2; CDR3nt: TGTGCCAGCAGCTCGACTAGCGGGCCCCGGTACGAGCAGTACTTC; CDR3aa: CASSSTSGPRYEQYF
d_gene: -; j_gene: TRBJ1-1; abundance: many; v_gene: TRBV2; CDR3nt: TGTGCCAGCAGTGTGGAGGGGAGGACTGAAGCTTTCTTT; CDR3aa: CASSVEGRTEAFF
d_gene: -; j_gene: TRBJ1-5; abundance: -; v_gene: TRBV19; CDR3nt: TGTGCCAGTAGGTTGGGGGGCAATCAGCCCCAGCATTTT; CDR3aa: CASRLGGNQPQHF
d_gene: TRBD1; j_gene: TRBJ2-7; abundance: -; v_gene: TRBV28; CDR3nt: TGTGCCATACTAATGTCGGGACAGGGTAACGAGCAGTACTTC; CDR3aa: CAILMSGQGNEQYF
d_gene: TRBD1; j_gene: TRBJ1-3; abundance: -; v_gene: TRBV20-1; CDR3nt: TGCAGTGCTAGAGGGACAGGAGGAAACACCATATATTTT; CDR3aa: CSARGTGGNTIYF
d_gene: -; j_gene: TRBJ2-2; abundance: few; v_gene: TRBV7-2; CDR3nt: TGTGCCAGCAGCGACCCGCCTCTAGGGCTCCCCGGCGGCGGGGAGCTGTTTTTT; CDR3aa: CASSDPPLGLPGGGELFF
d_gene: -; j_gene: TRBJ1-1; abundance: many; v_gene: TRBV18; CDR3nt: TGTGCCAGCTCACCACCTTCACTGAACACTGAAGCTTTCTTT; CDR3aa: CASSPPSLNTEAFF
d_gene: TRBD1; j_gene: TRBJ2-7; abundance: many; v_gene: TRBV27; CDR3nt: TGTGCCAGCAGGGGGACAGGTCTCGAGCAGTACTTC; CDR3aa: CASRGTGLEQYF
d_gene: -; j_gene: TRBJ2-1; abundance: -; v_gene: TRBV28; CDR3nt: TGTGCCAGCAGTTTAATAGCCAACTCCTACAATGAGCAGTTCTTC; CDR3aa: CASSLIANSYNEQFF
d_gene: TRBD1; j_gene: TRBJ1-1; abundance: -; v_gene: TRBV12-3/TRBV12-4; CDR3nt: TGTGCCAGCATTGGACAGGGGAACACTGAAGCTTTCTTT; CDR3aa: CASIGQGNTEAFF
d_gene: TRBD2; j_gene: TRBJ2-1; abundance: -; v_gene: TRBV24-1; CDR3nt: TGTGCCACCAGTGATTTAGGGACTAGCCACTACAATGAGCAGTTCTTC; CDR3aa: CATSDLGTSHYNEQFF
d_gene: -; j_gene: TRBJ1-2; abundance: -; v_gene: TRBV19; CDR3nt: TGTGCCAGTAGTAAGGCACCCCGGGACGGGGGCTACACCTTC; CDR3aa: CASSKAPRDGGYTF
d_gene: TRBD2; j_gene: TRBJ2-1; abundance: many; v_gene: TRBV12-3/TRBV12-4; CDR3nt: TGTGCCAGCACCCCGGGAGCGGGAGGTTATAATGAGCAGTTCTTC; CDR3aa: CASTPGAGGYNEQFF
d_gene: -; j_gene: TRBJ1-2; abundance: many; v_gene: TRBV28; CDR3nt: TGTGCCAGCAGTACTCCGGACGGAAACTATGGCTACACCTTC; CDR3aa: CASSTPDGNYGYTF